This T cell receptor (beta chain) was captured by sequencing in a study of Graves' ophthalmopathy and Graves' hyperthyroidism. General study results and limits: In predicting ophthalmopathy progression, the model reached over 70% sensitivity and under 75% specificity.

Looked up from germline, CDR1 is SEHNR and CDR2 is FQNEAQ (reference sequence). The CDR3 consists of 18 residues. The count of this clonotype is one. Its antigen remains unidentified. At one end the junction does not follow the germline gene, possibly because of a read error. Moderately to severely active ophthalmopathy under 3 months, CAS at least 3, NOSPECS at least 4. Transcripts of RNA were the source for amplifying TCR beta CDR3 regions. Following a first-round RT-PCR that used HTBI primers, a second-round multiplex PCR was carried out. TCRdb analysed the multiplex PCR reads with MiXCR anew, one entry per CDR3 protein. The sample holds 600,000 to 700,000 distinct CDR3 sequences, over 40% seen once.

This receptor was taken from an adult man with Graves' ophthalmopathy. Sequencing input: peripheral blood. The V and J genes are TRBV7-9 and TRBJ1-1; D is possibly TRBD1 (5 bases). The chain's CDR3 is CSSSLPGSGGPRNTEAFF. The CDR3 nucleotides read TGTTCCAGCAGCCTACCAGGTTCCGGGGGACCAAGGAACACTGAAGCTTTCTTT.